These T cell receptor beta chains were read from a single sample in a study of cytomegalovirus exposure and HLA in healthy donors. Assay used: immunoSEQ multiplex PCR; TCRdb lists only in-frame clones, some missing. This sample has 55,000 to 80,000 clones; over 60% occur once, and the top ten carry roughly 5.7%. The sequenced material came from PBMCs. These receptors all stem from a woman under 40 in good health and CMV-seronegative. Both conserved end residues are part of each CDR3. The D gene is left open where the match is weak. Clone size appears in some rows only: once, few, many, or a class for an expanded clone.

J gene	CDR3 length	clone size	V gene	D gene	CDR3 protein	CDR3 DNA
TRBJ2-3	14	-	TRBV5-4	TRBD1	CASSVDRVPDTQYF	TGTGCCAGCAGCGTGGACAGGGTGCCAGATACGCAGTATTTT
TRBJ2-2	15	few	TRBV7-9	-	CASRVTHPNTGELFF	TGTGCCAGCAGGGTAACACACCCGAACACCGGGGAGCTGTTTTTT
TRBJ2-7	13	-	TRBV28	TRBD1	CASNPGQGYEQYF	TGTGCCAGCAACCCGGGACAGGGCTACGAGCAGTACTTC
TRBJ2-7	14	-	TRBV7-2	-	CASSLRSRSYEQYF	TGTGCCAGCAGCTTAAGGTCCAGGTCCTACGAGCAGTACTTC
TRBJ1-1	16	medium-sized	TRBV25-1	TRBD1	CASSVSVTGRHTEAFF	TGTGCCAGCAGTGTTTCCGTGACAGGGCGGCACACTGAAGCTTTCTTT
TRBJ2-7	14	-	TRBV9	TRBD1	CASSGRDSVYEQYF	TGTGCCAGCAGCGGCCGGGACAGCGTTTACGAGCAGTACTTC
TRBJ2-2	16	-	TRBV27	-	CASSLFAGQNTGELFF	TGTGCCAGCAGTTTATTTGCAGGCCAGAACACCGGGGAGCTGTTTTTT
TRBJ1-2	14	-	TRBV5-6	TRBD1	CASSWDRGTRGNTF	TGTGCCAGCAGCTGGGACAGGGGGACGCGTGGCAACACCTTC
TRBJ2-7	15	-	TRBV28	TRBD2	CASRALGLAIYEQYF	TGTGCCAGCAGGGCTTTGGGACTAGCTATCTACGAGCAGTACTTC
TRBJ2-7	13	once	TRBV30	-	CAWRVGGAYEQYF	TGTGCCTGGAGGGTAGGGGGGGCCTACGAGCAGTACTTC
TRBJ1-2	15	-	TRBV2	-	CASSERTQSNYGYTF	TGTGCCAGCAGTGAAAGGACACAATCCAACTATGGCTACACCTTC
TRBJ2-2	13	-	TRBV5-4	-	CASSSLDTGELFF	TGTGCCAGCAGCTCCCTTGACACCGGGGAGCTGTTTTTT
TRBJ2-1	14	few	TRBV19	TRBD1	CASSKGQGDGEQFF	TGTGCCAGTAGTAAAGGACAGGGGGACGGTGAGCAGTTCTTC
TRBJ2-2	15	-	TRBV19	TRBD1	CASSTDRGGTGELFF	TGTGCCAGTAGTACCGACAGGGGCGGGACCGGGGAGCTGTTTTTT
TRBJ1-1	15	few	TRBV5-5	-	CASSLAWGGNTEAFF	TGTGCCAGCAGCTTGGCCTGGGGGGGGAACACTGAAGCTTTCTTT
TRBJ2-3	14	-	TRBV11-1	-	CASSLGGFTDTQYF	TGTGCCAGCAGCTTAGGTGGCTTCACAGATACGCAGTATTTT
TRBJ1-6	16	-	TRBV15	TRBD1	CATSRDPTGQGSPLHF	TGTGCCACCAGCAGAGACCCCACGGGACAGGGGTCACCCCTCCACTTT
TRBJ2-3	16	-	TRBV9	TRBD2	CASSVGVAGGQDTQYF	TGTGCCAGCAGCGTCGGGGTAGCGGGAGGGCAAGATACGCAGTATTTT
TRBJ2-7	15	-	TRBV6-5	-	CASSYDGTPLYEQYF	TGTGCCAGCAGTTACGACGGGACTCCCCTGTACGAGCAGTACTTC
TRBJ1-6	14	-	TRBV27	TRBD1	CASSWDRGRSPLHF	TGTGCCAGCAGTTGGGACAGGGGCAGGTCACCCCTCCACTTT
TRBJ1-1	16	few	TRBV4-1	TRBD1	CASSQGETGHLTEAFF	TGCGCCAGCAGCCAAGGTGAGACAGGGCACCTCACTGAAGCTTTCTTT
TRBJ2-2	13	once	TRBV7-9	-	CSSSLRYTGELFF	TGTTCCAGCAGCCTACGATACACCGGGGAGCTGTTTTTT
TRBJ1-1	16	-	TRBV6-6	TRBD1	CASRPYPGQGNTEAFF	TGTGCCAGCAGACCTTACCCGGGACAGGGGAACACTGAAGCTTTCTTT
TRBJ2-1	13	-	TRBV5-1	-	CASLQASSNEQFF	TGCGCCAGCTTACAGGCAAGTTCCAATGAGCAGTTCTTC
TRBJ2-3	15	-	TRBV6-4	TRBD2	CASSGEREEVDTQYF	TGTGCCAGCAGTGGGGAGCGGGAGGAGGTAGATACGCAGTATTTT
TRBJ2-7	15	-	TRBV10-1	TRBD2	CASSESLLAGGEQYF	TGCGCCAGCAGTGAGTCGTTGCTAGCGGGAGGCGAGCAGTACTTC
TRBJ2-1	17	medium-sized	TRBV25-1	TRBD2	CASSENPLAGDGNEQFF	TGTGCCAGCAGTGAAAACCCTCTAGCGGGAGACGGGAATGAGCAGTTCTTC
TRBJ1-2	15	-	TRBV4-1	-	CASSSPRVISYGYTF	TGCGCCAGCAGCTCACCGAGGGTGATTAGCTATGGCTACACCTTC
TRBJ1-2	11	-	TRBV2	TRBD1	CASRRTGLFPF	TGTGCCAGCAGACGGACAGGACTATTTCCCTTC
TRBJ2-5	20	-	TRBV10-3	TRBD2	CAISESMVASGNPRRETQYF	TGTGCCATCAGTGAGTCGATGGTGGCTAGCGGAAATCCAAGGAGGGAGACCCAGTACTTC
TRBJ1-5	14	-	TRBV30	TRBD1	CAWNRDRDYQPQHF	TGTGCCTGGAACCGGGACAGAGACTATCAGCCCCAGCATTTT
TRBJ1-5	14	-	TRBV6-5	TRBD1	CAGGYRGHNQPQHF	TGTGCCGGCGGTTACAGGGGGCACAATCAGCCCCAGCATTTT
TRBJ1-5	13	-	TRBV19	TRBD1	CASSSDRELPQHF	TGTGCCAGTAGTTCGGACAGGGAGCTGCCCCAGCATTTT
TRBJ2-4	16	once	TRBV6-6	TRBD1	CASITSSGQRKNIQYF	TGTGCCAGCATTACATCTTCGGGACAGAGGAAAAACATTCAGTACTTC
TRBJ1-4	16	once	TRBV28	TRBD1	CASSGQGATREEKLFF	TGTGCCAGCAGCGGTCAGGGGGCAACGCGGGAAGAAAAACTGTTTTTT
TRBJ2-3	14	-	TRBV5-1	TRBD1	CASTPTGIPDTQYF	TGCGCCAGCACCCCGACAGGGATCCCAGATACGCAGTATTTT
TRBJ2-1	16	-	TRBV6-5	TRBD1	CASSYPSGQGRNEQFF	TGTGCCAGCAGTTACCCATCCGGACAGGGAAGGAATGAGCAGTTCTTC
TRBJ2-5	15	-	TRBV27	-	CASSRPPVTTETQYF	TGTGCCAGCAGTCGACCTCCGGTAACTACAGAGACCCAGTACTTC
TRBJ2-5	17	-	TRBV5-1	TRBD2	CASSLGLASRRSETQYF	TGCGCCAGCAGCTTGGGACTAGCGTCGAGGAGATCAGAGACCCAGTACTTC
TRBJ1-1	14	-	TRBV27	-	CASSPYRENTEAFF	TGTGCCAGCAGTCCATACAGGGAGAACACTGAAGCTTTCTTT
TRBJ2-1	14	-	TRBV2	TRBD1	CASSGDRVSDEQFF	TGTGCCAGCAGTGGGGACAGGGTGAGCGATGAGCAGTTCTTC
TRBJ2-5	16	-	TRBV2	TRBD2	CASSVIDGTKEETQYF	TGTGCCAGCAGTGTAATAGATGGGACTAAGGAAGAGACCCAGTACTTC
TRBJ2-1	16	-	TRBV7-3	TRBD2	CASSLGGLAGYNEQFF	TGTGCCAGCAGCTTAGGGGGACTAGCGGGTTACAATGAGCAGTTCTTC
TRBJ1-4	14	-	TRBV7-9	-	CASSLGRGNEKLFF	TGTGCCAGCAGCTTAGGGCGGGGTAATGAAAAACTGTTTTTT
TRBJ2-1	15	few	TRBV5-1	TRBD2	CASSPAGGRDNEQFF	TGCGCCAGCAGCCCTGCTGGCGGGAGGGACAATGAGCAGTTCTTC
TRBJ1-1	13	-	TRBV7-2	-	CASSPYQRVQAFF	TGTGCCAGCAGCCCCTACCAGAGGGTCCAAGCTTTCTTT
TRBJ1-3	17	-	TRBV7-9	-	CASSLALPGDSGNTIYF	TGTGCCAGCAGCTTAGCGTTACCAGGTGACTCTGGAAACACCATATATTTT